This TCR beta chain was identified in a study of cytotoxic CD8 clonotypes in ibrutinib-treated CLL. To note about this clone: The antigen is undetermined.

CDR1 and CDR2 (germline): SGHVS, FQNEAQ. V was pared by 4 bases and J by 6 bases, with 10 bases of the junction left unmatched. The CDR3 spans 15 residues. General study results and limits: Baseline clonality, above age-matched healthy donor levels, tracked circulating CD8+ T-cell counts. Having risen at ibrutinib response, clonality had fallen back toward baseline by progression.

The table came from immunoSEQ multiplex PCR; TCRdb's copy has only in-frame clones and leaves some out. Of roughly 220,000 clones detected, more than 75% appear once; the ten largest clones hold about 10%. The input for sequencing was PBMCs, taken after 12 months of ibrutinib treatment. The TCR comes from a human donor with chronic lymphocytic leukemia. The V call is TRBV7-8, the J call TRBJ2-3; 7 bases are shared with TRBD1. CDR3 amino acids: CASSSTGTQGDTQYF. In DNA form, the CDR3 reads TGTGCCAGCAGCTCTACCGGGACACAGGGGGATACGCAGTATTTT.